Listed here are 9 T cell receptor beta chains from one sample, sequenced in a study (dated by TCRdb to the mid-2010s). The receptor library was made with 5' RACE. Sequencing was carried out with an Illumina MiSeq. TCRdb trimmed the raw reads at Q25, called clones with MiXCR and kept productive beta chains. Rows with a matching CDR3 protein are joined into one entry that keeps the most common DNA and genes. This sample holds roughly 46,000 distinct CDR3 sequences; 25% to 35% were observed only once. Of the sample, approximately 2.3% falls within the top ten clones. What was sequenced was naive CD4+ T cells sorted from blood. The sample's cell subset or site label, decoded: naive CD4+ T cells, CD4+CD45RA+CD25-. The receptors were sampled from a female donor with breast cancer.

The V and J genes are TRBV25-1 and TRBJ2-7; D unclear. V was shortened by 1 base and J by 2 bases, with 6 bases between the two germline ends. CDR1 MGHDK and CDR2 SYGVNS come from the germline V gene. The CDR3 runs 13 residues. This CDR3 is CASSEFAAYEQYF. The DNA of the CDR3 is TGTGCCAGCAGTGAATTTGCCGCCTACGAGCAGTACTTC.

The CDR3: CASSGNRGRDTEAFF. The CDR3 DNA follows: TGTGCCAGCAGCGGGAACAGGGGGCGGGACACTGAAGCTTTCTTT. The rearrangement links TRBV11-2 to TRBJ1-1; TRBD1 agrees at 9 bases. Germline CDR1 and CDR2: SGHAT and FQNNGV. The CDR3 is 15 amino acids. V shed 5 bases, J shed 3 bases, and the junction held 7 bases outside the gene matches.

The genes are TRBV7-2 and TRBJ1-1; D call uncertain. CDR1 is SGHTA, CDR2 FQGNSA, per germline. The CDR3 totals 11 residues. Trimming took 5 bases from V and 10 from J, leaving 11 bases between them. The DNA for the CDR3 is TGTGCCAGCAGCCTATCGGAGGCAGCTTTCTTT. This encodes CASSLSEAAFF. Full variable domain (rest looked up from reference TRBV7-2 and TRBJ1-1): GAGVSQSPSNKVTEKGKDVELRCDPISGHTALYWYRQSLGQGLEFLIYFQGNSAPDKSGLPSDRFSAERTGGSVSTLTIQRTQQEDSAVYLCASSLSEAAFFGQGTRLTVV.

This clonotype has more than one count but fewer than ten. The CDR3 nucleotides read TGTGCCAGCAGTTACCCCTTGTGGCAGGGAGGAATCAATGAGCAGTTCTTC. This encodes CASSYPLWQGGINEQFF. The V gene is TRBV6-2 or TRBV6-3, the J gene TRBJ2-1; D might be TRBD2 (6 bases). Between the trimmed V and J ends, which lost 2 bases and 6 bases, there was a span of 20 bases. The CDR3 loop spans 17 amino acids. CDR1 MNHEY and CDR2 SVGEGT come from the germline V gene.

This clonotype was found a few times. The chain links TRBV4-1 to TRBJ1-2, with a possible D match to TRBD1 (5 bases). Germline assignment: CDR1 MGHRA and CDR2 YSYEKL. V was pared by 3 bases and J by 8 bases, with 7 bases between. This CDR3 region has 11 residues. The CDR3, as DNA: TGCGCCAGCAGCCAGGGGGGGGGCTACACCTTC. Amino acids: CASSQGGGYTF.

This clonotype was seen a handful of times. The germline gene is not matched at one end of the junction; a read error may be the cause. The chain employs TRBV6-1 and TRBJ2-1, with TRBD1 as a possible D gene (6 bases). The CDR3 length is 13 residues. Germline CDR1 is MNHNS and CDR2 is SASEGT. In DNA form, the CDR3 reads TGTGCCAGCAGTGAAGCGGGGGCCCCTGGCCAGCTCTTC. It yields the protein CASSEAGAPGQLF.

This chain joins TRBV12-3 or TRBV12-4 and TRBJ1-5, with D tentatively TRBD1 (5 bases). This CDR3 has 13 residues. Trimming cost V 7 bases and J 11 bases, with 18 bases left between them. CDR3 nucleotides: TGTGCCAGCAAGGGGACCCTACCGGCGTCCCAGCATTTT. This translates into CASKGTLPASQHF.

This clonotype was observed once. The chain recombines TRBV2 with TRBJ2-1; 15 nucleotides agree with TRBD2. This CDR3 spans 18 amino acids. CDR1 and CDR2 (germline): SNHLY, FYNNEI. The junction had 12 bases not matched to a gene; V was cut back by 7 bases and J by 5 bases. The CDR3 region is CASTGAGTSGRHDNEQFF. The CDR3 coding sequence is TGTGCCAGCACCGGGGCCGGGACTAGCGGGAGGCACGACAATGAGCAGTTCTTC.

The rearrangement links TRBV5-1 to TRBJ2-5; D is perhaps TRBD2 (6 bases). Deletions cut 0 bases from V and 5 bases from J, with 14 bases between. CDR3 size: 15 residues. Germline V gives CDR1 SGHRS, CDR2 YFSETQ. Here the CDR3 DNA reads TGCGCCAGCAGCTTGGGACTAGAACCCTCTGAGACCCAGTACTTC. It yields the protein CASSLGLEPSETQYF. Variable domain in full (rest from reference TRBV5-1 and TRBJ2-5): KAGVTQTPRYLIKTRGQQVTLSCSPISGHRSVSWYQQTPGQGLQFLFEYFSETQRNKGNFPGRFSGRQFSNSRSEMNVSTLELGDSALYLCASSLGLEPSETQYFGPGTRLLVL.